A single TCR beta chain is shown here with its context. The target antigen is unknown. This entry belongs to a study of T-cell memory formation after mild COVID-19. As for the study in general: TCR clusters were largely donor specific.

V lost 3 bases, J lost 0 bases, and 9 bases lay in between. Germline V gene lookup returns CDR1 SGHNT and CDR2 YYREEE (reference sequence). The CDR3 contains 15 residues. Notes on the study in general: Certain responding clones were present in pre-infection memory, suggesting participation of cross-reactive memory. CD4+ contracting clones lay mainly in CM and EM, CD8+ ones in EMRA.

With constant-segment primers, 5'RACE yielded cDNA libraries of TCR alpha and TCR beta that carried sample barcodes and UMIs. Via MiXCR, TCRdb re-called the 5' RACE reads, giving one row per CDR3 protein. The sample yields about half a million distinct CDR3 sequences, around a sixth seen once. The sequencing input was PBMCs or a T cell subset sorted from them (not recorded which). The rearrangement joins TRBV5-4 to TRBJ2-2; possibly TRBD1 for D (6 bases). This clonotype was sampled from an adult woman who had mild COVID-19 (a few samples of this study predate the infection). Cell type and time point are not known. In nucleotides, the CDR3 is TGTGCCAGCAGCTCCGGACAGTCGAACACCGGGGAGCTGTTTTTT. Its protein is CASSSGQSNTGELFF.